One sample yielded the 19 T cell receptor beta chains listed below, sequenced in a study of blood T cell repertoires in COVID-19. Profiling relied on immunoSEQ multiplex PCR, and the TCRdb table lists in-frame clones only, not all of them. Of over 200,000 clones in the sample, approximately 90% are singletons; the top ten hold about 2.5%. Sequences were obtained from peripheral blood. All receptors derive from a man aged 25 to 40 with COVID-19, enrolled during active disease.

This clone was seen once. The rearrangement uses TRBV7-2 and TRBJ1-3; D call uncertain. CDR3 length: 14 amino acids. Trimming removed 5 bases at V and 4 bases at J, with 12 bases between. Germline-derived CDR1 and CDR2 are SGHTA and FQGNSA. In DNA, the CDR3 is TGTGCCAGCAGCCCATGGGCCTCGGGAAACACCATATATTTT. This codes for CASSPWASGNTIYF.

The genes are TRBV9 and TRBJ2-2; TRBD1 matches at 7 bases. The germline V gene has CDR1 SGDLS and CDR2 YYNGEE. V gave up 3 bases and J gave up 2 bases; unmatched junction bases: 10. CDR3 length: 17 residues. CDR3 nucleotide sequence: TGTGCCAGCAGCGCAGTTACCGGGACAGTAAACACCGGGGAGCTGTTTTTT. Residues: CASSAVTGTVNTGELFF.

J is TRBJ2-7 and V is TRBV19; 8 nucleotides match TRBD1. The junction had 7 bases not matched to a gene; V was cut back by 4 bases and J by 2 bases. Germline V CDR1 and CDR2: LNHDA, SQIVND (reference sequence). The CDR3 runs to 15 residues. CDR3: CASSSQTGVAYEQYF. The CDR3 DNA sequence: TGTGCCAGTAGTAGCCAGACAGGGGTGGCCTACGAGCAGTACTTC.

The chain joins TRBV28 to TRBJ1-1; D may be TRBD1 (5 bases). The CDR3 loop spans 16 amino acids. The germline CDR1 and CDR2 sequences are MDHEN and SYDVKM. Trimming cost V 6 bases and J 4 bases, with 21 bases left between them. CDR3 DNA: TGTGCCAGCAGCCCCGCGGGAGGGGAAGGAGCCACTGAAGCTTTCTTT. Its protein product is CASSPAGGEGATEAFF.

This chain links TRBV6-5 with TRBJ2-7; TRBD1 aligns across 7 bases. Germline assignment: CDR1 MNHEY and CDR2 SVGAGI. The V and J ends lost 7 bases and 3 bases, in that order; junction bases with no gene match: 3. The CDR3 runs 12 residues. The CDR3 coding sequence is TGTGCCAGCACTAACAGGGGCTACGAGCAGTACTTC. Its translation is CASTNRGYEQYF.

The V and J genes are TRBV7-9 and TRBJ2-7; D perhaps matches TRBD2 (5 bases). V lost 5 bases to trimming and J lost 9 bases, with 17 bases between them. The germline CDR1 and CDR2 sequences are SEHNR and FQNEAQ (reference sequence). This CDR3 contains 13 residues. CDR3 sequence: CASSHQRDKAQYF. The CDR3 DNA reads TGTGCCAGCAGCCATCAGAGGGATAAGGCGCAGTACTTC. Drawing the rest from reference TRBV7-9 and TRBJ2-7, the complete variable domain is DTGVSQNPRHKITKRGQNVTFRCDPISEHNRLYWYRQTLGQGPEFLTYFQNEAQLEKSRLLSDRFSAERPKGSFSTLEIQRTEQGDSAMYLCASSHQRDKAQYFGPGTRLTVT.

The chain uses TRBV4-1 and TRBJ1-6, with 8 bases aligning to TRBD1. V gave up 4 bases and J gave up 9 bases; unmatched junction bases: 5. The CDR3 spans 14 residues. Germline CDR1 is MGHRA and CDR2 is YSYEKL. CDR3 loop: CASSPKDRASPLHF. CDR3 in DNA: TGCGCCAGCAGCCCGAAGGACAGGGCTTCACCCCTCCACTTT.

V is TRBV7-6 and J is TRBJ1-1; no clear D. Germline V gives CDR1 SGHVS, CDR2 FNYEAQ. The CDR3 runs to 13 residues. The V end lost 3 bases, the J end lost 0 bases, and 5 bases lay between the germline ends. CDR3 nucleotides: TGTGCCAGCAGCTTTCAGGTGAACACTGAAGCTTTCTTT. As protein: CASSFQVNTEAFF.

The rearrangement links TRBV30 to TRBJ1-5, with 7 bases aligning to TRBD1. V shed 1 base and J 1 base; nucleotides not matched to a gene: 10. Germline CDR1 reads GTSNPN; CDR2 reads SVGIG (reference sequence). The CDR3 sequence is 17 residues long. This CDR3 reads CAWSGTGGSSSNQPQHF. Here the CDR3 DNA reads TGTGCCTGGAGTGGGACAGGTGGTTCTTCCAGCAATCAGCCCCAGCATTTT.

This clone has just one count. The rearrangement links TRBV12-1 to TRBJ1-6. TRBV12-1 is assigned pseudogene status. CDR3 length equals 15 residues. CDR3 residues: CASSCPGSGGSPLHF. The CDR3 DNA sequence: TGTGCCAGCAGCTGCCCCGGGTCCGGGGGTTCACCCCTCCACTTT.

The V gene is TRBV21-1, the J gene TRBJ1-1; TRBD1, the table's D call, was not compared with the DNA. TRBV21-1 is an annotated pseudogene. There are 15 residues in the CDR3. DNA for the CDR3: TGTGCCAGCAGCATCCGGGACAGGGGGCATACTGAAGCTTTCTTT. Protein product: CASSIRDRGHTEAFF.

V and J are TRBV27 and TRBJ1-4; D remains unclear. The CDR3 covers 17 residues. Germline CDR1 MNHEY, CDR2 SMNVEV (reference sequence). Trimming pared 4 bases from V and 3 bases from J, leaving 18 bases between. Here the CDR3 DNA reads TGTGCCAGCAGTTCCGACACCGCGCCGGCCCCTAATGAAAAACTGTTTTTT. Its translation is CASSSDTAPAPNEKLFF.

The chain is built from TRBV7-2 and TRBJ2-3; TRBD2 matches at 9 bases. With 1 base clipped from V and 1 base from J, the junction kept 3 bases outside the gene matches. The CDR3 runs to 16 residues. Per the germline V gene, CDR1 is SGHTA and CDR2 is FQGNSA. CDR3 loop: CASSLGASGGTDTQYF. The CDR3 DNA is TGTGCCAGCAGCTTAGGTGCTAGCGGGGGCACAGATACGCAGTATTTT.

The chain carries TRBV27 and TRBJ1-1; perhaps TRBD1 as D (5 bases). CDR1 is MNHEY and CDR2 is SMNVEV in the germline V gene (reference sequence). The V end was cut by 7 bases, the J end by 3 bases, with 6 bases between. The length of the CDR3 is 11 residues. CDR3 residues: CASTGYTEAFF. CDR3 sequence (DNA): TGTGCCAGCACAGGGTACACTGAAGCTTTCTTT.

CDR3 protein: CASSLAGGFYEQYF. CDR3 nucleotide sequence: TGTGCCAGCAGCTTAGCGGGGGGTTTCTACGAGCAGTACTTC. V is TRBV6-2 or TRBV6-3 and J is TRBJ2-7; 10 bases are shared with TRBD2. Germline V gives CDR1 MNHEY, CDR2 SVGEGT. V lost 6 bases and J lost 3; bases outside the gene matches: 5. The CDR3 runs to 14 residues.

This clone was found once. The chain links TRBV18 to TRBJ2-1; tentative D call: TRBD2 (6 bases). The CDR3 runs to 18 residues. Germline CDR1 KGHSH, CDR2 LQKENI. Trimming took off 3 bases at V and 0 bases at J, with 18 bases between the two ends. The CDR3 sequence is CASSPLEAGPNSYNEQFF. Written as DNA, the CDR3 is TGTGCCAGCTCACCCCTCGAAGCGGGCCCAAACTCCTACAATGAGCAGTTCTTC.

This clone showed up just a few times. The rearrangement links TRBV6-1 to TRBJ1-6, with D hard to call. The germline V and J ends were trimmed by 4 bases and 0 bases, with 13 bases remaining between them. Germline-derived CDR1 and CDR2 are MNHNS and SASEGT. This CDR3 is 17 amino acids long. The CDR3 is CASSGEISSSYNSPLHF. In DNA form, the CDR3 reads TGTGCCAGCAGTGGGGAGATTTCTAGCTCCTATAATTCACCCCTCCACTTT.

The V call is TRBV7-8, the J call TRBJ2-5, with D maybe TRBD1 (7 bases). V lost 4 bases, J lost 4 bases, and 10 bases lay in between. CDR1 is SGHVS, CDR2 FQNEAQ, per germline. The CDR3 consists of 13 residues. Here the CDR3 DNA reads TGTGCCAGCAGCTCCCAGGGGGGAGAGACCCAGTACTTC. Its translation is CASSSQGGETQYF.

V gene TRBV19 combines with J gene TRBJ2-1; no clear D. CDR1 is LNHDA and CDR2 is SQIVND in the germline V gene (reference sequence). CDR3 size: 13 residues. Trimming took 2 bases from V and 4 from J, leaving 6 bases between them. CDR3 protein: CASSIYTYNEQFF. CDR3 nucleotides: TGTGCCAGTAGTATATATACTTACAATGAGCAGTTCTTC.